This T cell receptor (beta chain) stems from a study of T-cell reconstitution after alpha-beta-depleted transplantation in children. CDR1 is SGHKS and CDR2 is YYEKEE in the germline V gene (reference sequence). V was clipped by 4 bases and J by 2 bases, with 12 bases between them. The CDR3 contains 14 residues. This sample's TCRbeta library carried unique molecular identifier barcodes. TCRdb redid the calling of the PCR reads with MiXCR, one entry per CDR3 protein. Seen here are about 690,000 distinct CDR3 sequences, around 17% observed once, and the top ten hold 0.9% to 1.2%. The clonotype was recovered from a human donor who donated a stem cell graft to a child with acute myeloid leukemia. The sequencing used PBMCs from the stem cell graft donor, collected from the stem cell graft. V is TRBV5-5 and J is TRBJ1-2; D might be TRBD1 (5 bases). CDR3 nucleotides: TGTGCCAGCAGCACGGGACTGACAAACTATGGCTACACCTTC. This translates into CASSTGLTNYGYTF.